The clone carrying this T cell receptor beta chain was detected a few times. Its specificity is not known. These data are taken from a study of siplizumab effects on memory and regulatory T cells. In each sample, about 10^5 TCR templates were assayed. Profiling relied on immunoSEQ multiplex PCR, and the TCRdb table lists in-frame clones only, not all of them. The sample includes about 87,000 clones, approximately 86% of them seen just once. Germline V gene lookup returns CDR1 KGHSH and CDR2 LQKENI. The CDR3 length is 15 residues. V dropped 3 bases and J dropped 2 bases, with 11 bases sitting between them. Study-wide points: Naive T cells appeared more varied than memory cells and looked like key alloresponse contributors. The alloreactive clones that mapped to unstimulated subsets made up only a minor fraction. In the presence of siplizumab, alloreactive sequences traceable to unstimulated CD4+ memory cells were significantly reduced.

The sequenced material came from Tregs sorted from blood. The TCR originated in a human donor in good health. The chain uses TRBV18 and TRBJ1-3; D is possibly TRBD1 (5 bases). CDR3 bases: TGTGCCAGCTCACCTCAGACAGAGACTGGAAACACCATATATTTT. It codes for CASSPQTETGNTIYF. The full variable domain, with the rest looked up from reference TRBV18 and TRBJ1-3, is NAGVMQNPRHLVRRRGQEARLRCSPMKGHSHVYWYRQLPEEGLKFMVYLQKENIIDESGMPKERFSAEFPKEGPSILRIQQVVRGDSAAYFCASSPQTETGNTIYFGEGSWLTVV.